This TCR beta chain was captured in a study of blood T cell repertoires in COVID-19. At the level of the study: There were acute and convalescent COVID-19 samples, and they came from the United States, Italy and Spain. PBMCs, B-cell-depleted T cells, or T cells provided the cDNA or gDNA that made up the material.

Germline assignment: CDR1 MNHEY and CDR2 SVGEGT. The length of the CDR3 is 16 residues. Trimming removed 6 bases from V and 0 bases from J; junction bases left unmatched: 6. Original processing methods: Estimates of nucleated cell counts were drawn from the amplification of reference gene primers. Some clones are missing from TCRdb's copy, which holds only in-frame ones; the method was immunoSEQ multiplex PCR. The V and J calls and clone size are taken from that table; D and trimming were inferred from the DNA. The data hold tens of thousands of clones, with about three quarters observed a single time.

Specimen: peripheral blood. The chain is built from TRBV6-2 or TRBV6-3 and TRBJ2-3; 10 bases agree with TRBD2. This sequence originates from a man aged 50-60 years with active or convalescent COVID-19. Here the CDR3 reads CASSERGGLSTDTQYF. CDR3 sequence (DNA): TGTGCCAGCAGCGAGCGGGGGGGGCTCAGCACAGATACGCAGTATTTT.